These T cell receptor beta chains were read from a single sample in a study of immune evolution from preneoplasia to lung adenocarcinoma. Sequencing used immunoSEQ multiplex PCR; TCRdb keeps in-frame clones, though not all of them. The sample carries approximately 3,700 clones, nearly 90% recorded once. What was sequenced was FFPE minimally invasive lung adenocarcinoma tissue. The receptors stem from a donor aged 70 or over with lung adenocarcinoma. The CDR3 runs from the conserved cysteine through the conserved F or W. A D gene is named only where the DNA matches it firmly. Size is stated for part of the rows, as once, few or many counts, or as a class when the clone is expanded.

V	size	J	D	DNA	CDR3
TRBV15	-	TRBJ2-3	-	TGTGCCTCCGGCAGCACAGATACGCAGTATTTT	CASGSTDTQYF
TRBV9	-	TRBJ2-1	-	TGTGCCAGCAGCACCGGGACATTCGGGAATGAGCAGTTCTTC	CASSTGTFGNEQFF
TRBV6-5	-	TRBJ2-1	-	TGTGCCAGCAGTTCCCGACTTTCCAAGCAGTTCTTC	CASSSRLSKQFF
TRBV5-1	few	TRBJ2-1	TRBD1	TGCGCCAGCAGCGTACAGGGGGTCGGTGAGCAGTTCTTC	CASSVQGVGEQFF
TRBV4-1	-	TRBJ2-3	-	TGCGCCAGCAGCCAAGGCCGATGGACAGTGAATACGCAGTATTTT	CASSQGRWTVNTQYF
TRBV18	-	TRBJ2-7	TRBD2	TGTGCCAGCTCACTCACCGGGACTAGCGTCAACGAGCAGTACTTC	CASSLTGTSVNEQYF
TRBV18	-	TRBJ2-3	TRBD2	TGTGCCAGCTCACCACGGTCGGCGGGAGCACCCAGCACAGATACGCAGTATTTT	CASSPRSAGAPSTDTQYF
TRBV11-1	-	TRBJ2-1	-	TGTGCCAGCAGCCGGGACCGGACCTACAATGAGCAGTTCTTC	CASSRDRTYNEQFF
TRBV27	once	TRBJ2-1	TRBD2	TGTGCCAGCAGTATTAAACTAGCGACCTACAATGAGCAGTTCTTC	CASSIKLATYNEQFF
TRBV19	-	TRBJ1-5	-	TGTGCCAGTAGTAATAAGGACAGCCTCAATCAGCCCCAGCATTTT	CASSNKDSLNQPQHF
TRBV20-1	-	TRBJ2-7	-	TGCGGTCCCCGGGACAACTACGAGCAGTACTTC	CGPRDNYEQYF
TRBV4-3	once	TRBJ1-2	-	TGCGCCAGCAGCCAAGGAGTAAGGGCTCCTCTCTATGGCTACACCTTC	CASSQGVRAPLYGYTF
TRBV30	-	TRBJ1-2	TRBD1	TGTGCCTGCCCAGGGGGCGGTTTCGGTGGCTACACCTTC	CACPGGGFGGYTF
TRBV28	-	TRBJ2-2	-	TGTGCCAGCAGTTATCAGGTCAGACCCGGGGAGCTGTTTTTT	CASSYQVRPGELFF
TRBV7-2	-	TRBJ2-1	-	TGTGCCAGCAGCTTAGTGGCAGAGCACTACAATGAGCAGTTCTTC	CASSLVAEHYNEQFF
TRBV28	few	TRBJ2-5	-	TGTGCCAGCACCTTAGAAGAGACCCAGTACTTC	CASTLEETQYF
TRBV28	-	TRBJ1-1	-	TGTGCCAGCAGTTCCCCCACCGGCGGTTCGGGAGCTTTCTTT	CASSSPTGGSGAFF
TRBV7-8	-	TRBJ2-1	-	TGTGTGTCTGGCGGATACAATGAGCAGTTCTTC	CVSGGYNEQFF
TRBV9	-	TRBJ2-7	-	TGTGCCAGCAGCGTAGGTCTCAGCGGCTACGAGCAGTACTTC	CASSVGLSGYEQYF
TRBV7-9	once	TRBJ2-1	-	TGTGCCAGCACCATATCATCAAACAGGGTTTTTATCTTC	CASTISSNRVFIF
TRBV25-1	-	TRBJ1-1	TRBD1	TGTGCCAGCCTTGACAGGGGGCGCCTTCAAGCTTTCTTT	CASLDRGRLQAFF
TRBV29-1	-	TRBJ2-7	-	TGCAGCGTTAATGCTGGGGACTCCTACGAGCAGTACTTC	CSVNAGDSYEQYF
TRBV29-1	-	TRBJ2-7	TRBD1	TGCAGCGTTGTGGGGGGACAGGGGGTAGAAAGCGAGCAGTACTTC	CSVVGGQGVESEQYF
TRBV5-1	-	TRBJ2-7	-	TGCGCCAGCAGCTTTTTCGGACAGATTTACGAGCAGTACTTC	CASSFFGQIYEQYF
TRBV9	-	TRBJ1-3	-	TGTGCCAGCAGCTCAGGAAGTAGGAACTCTGGAAACACCATATATTTT	CASSSGSRNSGNTIYF
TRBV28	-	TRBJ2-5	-	TGTGCCAGCAGTTTACTCTCAGGGGTGGAGACCCAGTACTTC	CASSLLSGVETQYF
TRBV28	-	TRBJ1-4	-	TGTGCCAGCAGTGCCCCGGGAGGGAATGAAAAACTGTTTTTT	CASSAPGGNEKLFF
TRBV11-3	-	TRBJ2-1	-	TGTGCCAGCAGCTTACCCCAGGCACACAATGAGCAGTTCTTC	CASSLPQAHNEQFF
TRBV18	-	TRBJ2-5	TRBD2	TGTGCCAGCTCAGCAAATAGCGGGAGGGCTGAGACCCAGTACTTC	CASSANSGRAETQYF
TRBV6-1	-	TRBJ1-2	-	TGTGCCAGCAGTGAAGATAGGGCAGGGAACTATGGCTACACCTTC	CASSEDRAGNYGYTF
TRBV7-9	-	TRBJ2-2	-	TGTGCCAGCAGCTACAACAACCGAAACACCGGGGAGCTGTTTTTT	CASSYNNRNTGELFF
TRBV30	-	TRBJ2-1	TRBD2	TGTGCCTGGAGTAGGCCGGGACTACCGATATTCAATGAGCAGTTCTTC	CAWSRPGLPIFNEQFF
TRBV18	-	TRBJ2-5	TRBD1	TGTGCCAGCTCACCCCAGGGGGGCGCGACAGGGGACCAAGAGACCCAGTACTTC	CASSPQGGATGDQETQYF
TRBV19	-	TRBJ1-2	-	TGTGCCAGTAGTATAGAACAGAACTATGGCTACACCTTC	CASSIEQNYGYTF
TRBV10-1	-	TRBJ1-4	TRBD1	TGCGCCAGCCCTAGCCGCCCCGACAGGGCTCTAAGGATTGAGAAACTGTTTTTT	CASPSRPDRALRIEKLFF
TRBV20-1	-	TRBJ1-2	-	TGCAGTGTCGGGGGCAACTATGGCTACACCTTC	CSVGGNYGYTF
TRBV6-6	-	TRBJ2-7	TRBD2	TGTGCCAGCAGGGGGGGGTACGAGCAGTACTTC	CASRGGYEQYF
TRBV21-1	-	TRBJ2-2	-	TGTGCCAGCAGGGGGGCGACAGGGGTGGGGCCGGGACTAGCGGGAGCGAACACCGGGGAGCTGTTTTTT	CASRGATGVGPGLAGANTGELFF
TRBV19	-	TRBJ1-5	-	TGTGCCAGTGGATTTAATAGCAATCAGCCCCAGCATTTT	CASGFNSNQPQHF
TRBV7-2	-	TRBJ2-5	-	TGTGCCAGCAGCTTGCGAAGGGGGCAAGAGACCCAGTACTTC	CASSLRRGQETQYF
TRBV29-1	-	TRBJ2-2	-	TGCAGCGTTGAAGTGGTAGACACACTGTTTTTT	CSVEVVDTLFF
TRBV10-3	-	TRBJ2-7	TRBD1	TGTGCCATCAGGGGGTTGGGGACAGGGCTCGACGAGCAGTACTTC	CAIRGLGTGLDEQYF
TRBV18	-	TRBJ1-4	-	TGTGCCAGCTCACTGGATAATGAAAAACTGTTTTTT	CASSLDNEKLFF
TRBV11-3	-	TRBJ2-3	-	TGTGCCAGCAGCTTAGGGGCCACAGATACGCAGTATTTT	CASSLGATDTQYF
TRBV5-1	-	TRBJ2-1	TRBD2	TGCGCCAGCAGCCCTACTAGCGGGAGCTACAATGAGCAGTTCTTC	CASSPTSGSYNEQFF
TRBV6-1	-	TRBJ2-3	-	TGTGCCAGCAGTGAGGGAGATACGCAGTATTTT	CASSEGDTQYF
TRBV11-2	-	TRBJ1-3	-	TGTGCCAGCAGCCGGCAGGGGAGGGGGAACACCATATATTTT	CASSRQGRGNTIYF